This is a list of T cell receptor beta chains from one sample in a study of cytomegalovirus exposure and HLA in healthy donors. The method was immunoSEQ multiplex PCR; TCRdb's version includes in-frame clones alone and lacks a portion of them. The sample lists about 250,000 clones; 80% to 95% were seen once. Source material: PBMCs. The source is a girl aged 2 to 10 in good health and CMV-seronegative. CDR3s include the opening cysteine and the closing phenylalanine or tryptophan. Fields, in order: clone size, V gene, D gene, J gene, CDR3 DNA, CDR3 protein. D genes are given only for firm matches. Where a row states a size, it is once, few, many or the class of an expanded clone; other rows omit it.

>.|TRBV28|TRBD2|TRBJ2-3
TGTGCCAGCAGTTACCCCGCGGGGAGCGGGGGGATAGATACGCAGTATTTT
CASSYPAGSGGIDTQYF
>.|TRBV30|TRBD1|TRBJ2-7
TGTGCCTGGAGGCCGGGACAGCTCTACGAGCAGTACTTC
CAWRPGQLYEQYF
>.|TRBV7-4|.|TRBJ1-5
TGTGCCAGCAGCTACAAGACAGATAGCAATCAGCCCCAGCATTTT
CASSYKTDSNQPQHF
>.|TRBV2|.|TRBJ1-3
TGTGCCAGCAGTGAAAATAGAGGGTCTGGAAACACCATATATTTT
CASSENRGSGNTIYF
>.|TRBV5-1|TRBD2|TRBJ2-7
TGCGCCAGCAGCTTGTCCGGCGGGAGTTACTCCTACGAGCAGTACTTC
CASSLSGGSYSYEQYF
>.|TRBV10-3|TRBD1|TRBJ2-6
TGTGCCATCAGTGAGGTGGCAGGGGGTTCTGGGGCCAACGTCCTGACTTTC
CAISEVAGGSGANVLTF
>.|TRBV4-1|.|TRBJ2-7
TGCGCCAGCAGCCAAGCTTACGAGAGGGTATTCGAGCAGTACTTC
CASSQAYERVFEQYF
>.|TRBV4-1|.|TRBJ1-1
TGCGCCAGCAGCCAAGATTCGGGGGGCACTGAAGCTTTCTTT
CASSQDSGGTEAFF
>.|TRBV6-5|TRBD1|TRBJ1-1
TGTGCCAGCAGCGACGACAGGGACACTGAAGCTTTCTTT
CASSDDRDTEAFF
>.|TRBV15|TRBD2|TRBJ2-5
TGTGCCACCAGCAGAGTTCTAGCGGGGGGCCAAGAGACCCAGTACTTC
CATSRVLAGGQETQYF
>.|TRBV4-1|TRBD2|TRBJ2-7
TGCGCCAGCAGCCGAAACGGACTAGCGGGAAGCTACGAGCAGTACTTC
CASSRNGLAGSYEQYF
>few|TRBV7-6|.|TRBJ1-1
TGTGCCAGCAGCTTAGGTGCAGGGTTGAACACTGAAGCTTTCTTT
CASSLGAGLNTEAFF
>.|TRBV19|.|TRBJ1-1
TGTGCCAGTAGAAATCAGGGTATCGCTTTCTTT
CASRNQGIAFF
>.|TRBV30|.|TRBJ2-1
TGTGCCTGGAGTAGGGGGTACAATGAGCAGTTCTTC
CAWSRGYNEQFF
>.|TRBV10-2|TRBD2|TRBJ2-1
TGCGCCAGCAGCTTCGACCGGACTAGCGGGAGAGGCAATGAGCAGTTCTTC
CASSFDRTSGRGNEQFF
>.|TRBV20-1|TRBD1|TRBJ1-3
TGCAGTGCTAGAACAGGGGCAACCATATATTTT
CSARTGATIYF
>.|TRBV21-1|.|TRBJ1-4
TGTGCCAGCGCCCGGACAGGGACTAATGAAAAACTGTTTTTT
CASARTGTNEKLFF
>.|TRBV2|TRBD1|TRBJ2-5
TGTGCCAGCGGGCAACAGGGGGCCGGGGAGCAGTACTTC
CASGQQGAGEQYF
>.|TRBV5-1|.|TRBJ2-1
TGCGCCAGCAGCTTGTCGCAGGGAAGGAGTGGGAATGAGCAGTTCTTC
CASSLSQGRSGNEQFF
>.|TRBV28|TRBD1|TRBJ1-3
TGTGCCAGCGGACCGGCGGGGACAGAAAGAAACACCATATATTTT
CASGPAGTERNTIYF
>.|TRBV18|.|TRBJ1-5
TGTGCCAGCTCACCAGGGCACAATCAGCCCCAGCATTTT
CASSPGHNQPQHF
>.|TRBV5-1|.|TRBJ1-1
TGCGCCAGCAGAGAGGGGGATTGGGCTGAAGCTTTCTTT
CASREGDWAEAFF
>few|TRBV11-2|.|TRBJ1-2
TGTGCCAGCAGCTTATTCTCTGTCGGTGGCTACACCTTC
CASSLFSVGGYTF
>once|TRBV7-9|TRBD1|TRBJ2-3
TGTGCCAGCAGCTTCCCCGAGACAGGGGTGCAGGGTACGCAGTATTTT
CASSFPETGVQGTQYF
>.|TRBV7-6|TRBD1|TRBJ2-7
TGTGCCAGCAGCTCTCTCACGGCGGACAGGGCAGGCCAGCAGTACTTC
CASSSLTADRAGQQYF
>.|TRBV19|.|TRBJ2-7
TGTGCCAGTAAGGACACTACGCGGGGGCCCGTCGGGCAGTACTTC
CASKDTTRGPVGQYF
>.|TRBV6-4|.|TRBJ2-1
TGTGCCAGCAGTGGGAGGGGGGGCCGCAATGAGCAGTTCTTC
CASSGRGGRNEQFF
>.|TRBV7-2|.|TRBJ1-1
TGTGCCAGCAGCTTTAGGGTGACAGAAACTGAAGCTTTCTTT
CASSFRVTETEAFF
>.|TRBV11-2|.|TRBJ1-1
TGTGCCAGCAGCCCACTTACGGGGGGCATGAACACTGAAGCTTTCTTT
CASSPLTGGMNTEAFF
>.|TRBV29-1|TRBD2|TRBJ2-3
TGCAGCCTCCTACTAGCGGGACTCACAGATACGCAGTATTTT
CSLLLAGLTDTQYF
>.|TRBV10-3|.|TRBJ1-2
TGTGCCATCAGTAGACCGGGAGAAACTTATGGCTACACCTTC
CAISRPGETYGYTF
>.|TRBV5-1|TRBD1|TRBJ1-2
TGCGCCAGCAGCCCGGACAGGGGGAACTATGGCTACACCTTC
CASSPDRGNYGYTF
>few|TRBV6-6|TRBD2|TRBJ2-3
TGTGCCAGCAGCAGACTAGCGGGGAACACAGATACGCAGTATTTT
CASSRLAGNTDTQYF
>.|TRBV6-5|.|TRBJ1-4
TGTGCCAGCCGGCGGACAGCCACAACTAATGAAAAACTGTTTTTT
CASRRTATTNEKLFF
>.|TRBV14|TRBD2|TRBJ2-7
TGTGCCAGCAGCCAAGGACTAGCGGGGCTCTACGAGCAGTACTTC
CASSQGLAGLYEQYF
>.|TRBV10-1|.|TRBJ2-7
TGCGCCAGCAGCGGGTCGCGGGTAGACGAGCAGTACTTC
CASSGSRVDEQYF
>.|TRBV11-2|.|TRBJ2-2
TGTGCCAGCAGCTTTTTGGGGGCTGAGGGGGAGCTGTTTTTT
CASSFLGAEGELFF
>.|TRBV5-6|TRBD1|TRBJ1-2
TGTGCCAGCAGCCCGCTAGGACAGGAAGTAGGCTATGGCTACACCTTC
CASSPLGQEVGYGYTF
>.|TRBV19|.|TRBJ1-1
TGTGCCAGTAGTTCGGTGAACACTGAAGCTTTCTTT
CASSSVNTEAFF
>once|TRBV29-1|TRBD2|TRBJ2-4
TGCAGCGTTGTCGGGGAGGGAAACATTCAGTACTTC
CSVVGEGNIQYF
>.|TRBV27|.|TRBJ1-5
TGTGCCAGCAGCCCGACCGGGAGCAATCAGCCCCAGCATTTT
CASSPTGSNQPQHF
>.|TRBV19|.|TRBJ1-2
TGTGCCAGTAGAGGTTCAGCGCACTGGGGCTACACCTTC
CASRGSAHWGYTF
>.|TRBV10-3|TRBD2|TRBJ2-7
TGTGCCATCAGTCCAGGACTAGCGGGAGGGCCACGGGCGGGAAGCGAGCAGTACTTC
CAISPGLAGGPRAGSEQYF
>.|TRBV9|TRBD2|TRBJ2-2
TGTGCCAGCAGCGTAGTTCCCGGGACTAGCGGGTCCACCGGGGAGCTGTTTTTT
CASSVVPGTSGSTGELFF
>.|TRBV29-1|.|TRBJ2-7
TGCAGCGCCACGGGGATGCCCTACGAGCAGTACTTC
CSATGMPYEQYF
>few|TRBV5-4|.|TRBJ2-3
TGTGCCAGCAGTCATCAAGCCACAGATACGCAGTATTTT
CASSHQATDTQYF
>.|TRBV5-1|TRBD2|TRBJ2-1
TGCGCCAGCAGCTTAAGGGAGGGAGGGCCCTACAATGAGCAGTTCTTC
CASSLREGGPYNEQFF
>.|TRBV7-2|TRBD2|TRBJ2-7
TGTGCCAGCAGCCGAGAAAGCGGGGGATTTTCCTACGAGCAGTACTTC
CASSRESGGFSYEQYF
>.|TRBV20-1|.|TRBJ2-3
TGCGGACTACTGGGGGGAAATACGCAGTATTTT
CGLLGGNTQYF
>.|TRBV6-4|.|TRBJ2-2
TGTGCCAGCAGTGGACAGAACACCGGGGAGCTGTTTTTT
CASSGQNTGELFF
>.|TRBV5-1|.|TRBJ2-3
TGCGCCAGTTTCCCGGGAGTGGGCACAGATACGCAGTATTTT
CASFPGVGTDTQYF
>.|TRBV5-1|TRBD2|TRBJ2-1
TGCGCCAGCAGCGACACCGGACTAGCGGGGGGGCTTGAGCAGTTCTTC
CASSDTGLAGGLEQFF
>once|TRBV5-1|.|TRBJ1-4
TGCGCCAGCAGCACGACATGTGAAAAACTGTTTTTT
CASSTTCEKLFF
>once|TRBV7-9|TRBD2|TRBJ2-2
TGTGCCAGCAGCTCCGCGGCGGGAGGGAAGACCGGGGAGCTGTTTTTT
CASSSAAGGKTGELFF
>.|TRBV7-6|.|TRBJ1-5
TGTGCCAGCAGCCTCAGTAGCCGCAATCAGCCCCAGCATTTT
CASSLSSRNQPQHF
>.|TRBV6-1|.|TRBJ2-7
TGTGCCAGCAGTGTATCCAGGGGCCCCTACGAGCAGTACTTC
CASSVSRGPYEQYF
>.|TRBV5-1|TRBD2|TRBJ2-7
TGCGCCAGCAGCTTTGCGCCGGCTAGCGGCTCCTACGAGCAGTACTTC
CASSFAPASGSYEQYF